These T cell receptor beta chains were read from a single sample in a study of T cell changes during pregnancy in multiple sclerosis. Measured with immunoSEQ multiplex PCR; TCRdb has only the in-frame clones, and not every one. The sample lists some 57,000 clones; 80% to 90% were seen once. Material: peripheral blood, obtained in the first trimester of pregnancy. All receptors come from a female donor in good health, enrolled as a control in a pregnancy study. The CDR3 runs from the conserved cysteine through the conserved F or W. The D gene is left open where the match is weak. Rows give clone size only sometimes, using once, few, many, or a class for an expanded clone.

clone size,D gene,J gene,V gene,CDR3 protein,CDR3 DNA
.,TRBD1,TRBJ1-2,TRBV5-1,CASSSENRGRDYGYTF,TGCGCCAGCAGCTCAGAAAACAGGGGGCGCGACTATGGCTACACCTTC
once,.,TRBJ1-1,TRBV6-5,CASSYSFGRTEAFF,TGTGCCAGCAGTTACTCGTTCGGTCGCACTGAAGCTTTCTTT
once,.,TRBJ2-5,TRBV5-1,CASSLARGGQYF,TGCGCCAGCAGCTTGGCGAGAGGGGGCCAGTACTTC
.,TRBD1,TRBJ1-6,TRBV4-1,CASSQAPLTGAGSYNSPLHF,TGCGCCAGCAGCCAAGCGCCCCTGACAGGGGCCGGCTCCTATAATTCACCCCTCCACTTT
.,.,TRBJ1-6,TRBV6-5,CASSYTLQGPGPLHF,TGTGCCAGCAGTTACACGCTACAGGGTCCGGGACCCCTCCACTTT
.,TRBD2,TRBJ2-7,TRBV10-3,CAISSSGGSSYEQYF,TGTGCCATCAGTTCTAGCGGGGGGAGCTCCTACGAGCAGTACTTC
.,.,TRBJ2-3,TRBV19,CASSVQGPGRTQYF,TGTGCCAGTAGTGTACAGGGGCCAGGGAGGACGCAGTATTTT
.,.,TRBJ1-2,TRBV5-1,CASSTRTVYGYTF,TGCGCCAGCAGCACTCGGACAGTCTATGGCTACACCTTC
.,.,TRBJ2-7,TRBV29-1,CSVPKDGTYEQYF,TGCAGCGTTCCTAAGGACGGGACCTACGAGCAGTACTTC
.,TRBD1,TRBJ1-2,TRBV5-5,CASSLRRGPYLGYTF,TGTGCCAGCAGCCTGCGCAGGGGGCCCTACTTGGGCTACACCTTC
.,.,TRBJ2-7,TRBV14,CASSQTGFGTYEQYF,TGTGCCAGCAGCCAGACAGGTTTCGGTACCTACGAGCAGTACTTC
once,.,TRBJ1-1,TRBV7-8,CASTGGRVNTEAFF,TGTGCCAGCACCGGGGGGCGGGTGAACACTGAAGCTTTCTTT
.,.,TRBJ1-1,TRBV18,CASSPPAGKYTEAFF,TGTGCCAGCTCACCACCCGCAGGGAAGTATACTGAAGCTTTCTTT